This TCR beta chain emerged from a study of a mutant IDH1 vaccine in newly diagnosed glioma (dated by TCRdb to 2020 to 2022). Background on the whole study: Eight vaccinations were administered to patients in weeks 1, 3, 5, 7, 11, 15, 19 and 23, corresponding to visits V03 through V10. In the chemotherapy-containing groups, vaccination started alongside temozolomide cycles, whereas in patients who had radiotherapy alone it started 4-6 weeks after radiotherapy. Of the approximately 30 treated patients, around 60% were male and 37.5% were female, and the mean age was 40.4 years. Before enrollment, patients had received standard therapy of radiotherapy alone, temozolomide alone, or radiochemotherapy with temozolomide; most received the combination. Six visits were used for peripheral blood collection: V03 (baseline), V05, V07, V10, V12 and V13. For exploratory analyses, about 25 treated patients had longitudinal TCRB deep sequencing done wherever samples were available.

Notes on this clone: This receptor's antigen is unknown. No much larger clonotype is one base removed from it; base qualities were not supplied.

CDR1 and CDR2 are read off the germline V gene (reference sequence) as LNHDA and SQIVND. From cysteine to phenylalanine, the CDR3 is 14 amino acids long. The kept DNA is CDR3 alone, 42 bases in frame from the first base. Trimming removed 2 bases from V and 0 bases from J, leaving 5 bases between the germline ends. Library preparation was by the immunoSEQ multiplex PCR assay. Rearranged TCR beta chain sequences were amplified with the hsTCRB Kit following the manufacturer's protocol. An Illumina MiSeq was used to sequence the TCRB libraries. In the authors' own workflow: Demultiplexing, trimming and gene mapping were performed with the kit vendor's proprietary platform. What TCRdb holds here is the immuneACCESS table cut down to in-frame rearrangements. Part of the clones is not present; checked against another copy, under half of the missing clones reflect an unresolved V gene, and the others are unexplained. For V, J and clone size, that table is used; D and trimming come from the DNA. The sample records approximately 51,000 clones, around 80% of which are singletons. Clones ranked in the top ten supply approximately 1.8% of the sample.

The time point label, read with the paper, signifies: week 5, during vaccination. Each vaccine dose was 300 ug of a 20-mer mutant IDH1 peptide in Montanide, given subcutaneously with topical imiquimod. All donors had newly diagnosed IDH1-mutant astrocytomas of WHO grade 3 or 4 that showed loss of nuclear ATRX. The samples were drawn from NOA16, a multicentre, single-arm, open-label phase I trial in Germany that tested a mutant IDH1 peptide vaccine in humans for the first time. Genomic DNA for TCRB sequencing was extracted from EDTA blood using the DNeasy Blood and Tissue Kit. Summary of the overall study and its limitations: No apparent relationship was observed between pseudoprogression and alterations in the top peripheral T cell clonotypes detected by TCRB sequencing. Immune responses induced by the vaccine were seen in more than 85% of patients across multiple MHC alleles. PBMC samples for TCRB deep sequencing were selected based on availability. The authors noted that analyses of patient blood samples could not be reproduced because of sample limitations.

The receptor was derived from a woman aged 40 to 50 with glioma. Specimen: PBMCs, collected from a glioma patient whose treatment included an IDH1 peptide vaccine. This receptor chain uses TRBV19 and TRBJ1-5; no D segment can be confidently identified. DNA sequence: TGTGCCAGTAGTATACAAGCTAGCAATCAGCCCCAGCATTTT. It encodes CASSIQASNQPQHF.